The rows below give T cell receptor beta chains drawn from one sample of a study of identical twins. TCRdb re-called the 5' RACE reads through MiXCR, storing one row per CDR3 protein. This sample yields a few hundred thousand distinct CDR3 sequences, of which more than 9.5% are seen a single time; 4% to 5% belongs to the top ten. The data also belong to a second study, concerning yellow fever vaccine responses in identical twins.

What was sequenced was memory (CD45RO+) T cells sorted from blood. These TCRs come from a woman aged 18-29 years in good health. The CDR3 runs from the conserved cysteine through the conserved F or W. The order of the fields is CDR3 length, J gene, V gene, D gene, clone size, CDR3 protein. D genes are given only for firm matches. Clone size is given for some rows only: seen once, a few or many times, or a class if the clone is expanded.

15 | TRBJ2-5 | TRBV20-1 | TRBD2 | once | CSARDFGLAKETQYF
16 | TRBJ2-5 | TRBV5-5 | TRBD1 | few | CASSSALTGGVETQYF
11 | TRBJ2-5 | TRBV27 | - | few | CASTLRETQYF
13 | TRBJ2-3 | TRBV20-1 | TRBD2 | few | CSARTSITDTQYF
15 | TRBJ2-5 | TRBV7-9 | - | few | CASSSKRTSQETQYF
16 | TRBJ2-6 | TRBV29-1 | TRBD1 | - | CSVAGTGVFGANVLTF
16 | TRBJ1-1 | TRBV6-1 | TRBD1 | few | CASSGPPGTAGAEAFF
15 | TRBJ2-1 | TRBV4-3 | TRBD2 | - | CASSPAGLAKNEQFF
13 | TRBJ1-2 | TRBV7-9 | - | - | CASAGVVGDGYTF
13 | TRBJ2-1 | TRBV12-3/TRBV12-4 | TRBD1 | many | CASRTGQYNEQFF
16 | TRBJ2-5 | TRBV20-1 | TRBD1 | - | CSARDRSQGARETQYF